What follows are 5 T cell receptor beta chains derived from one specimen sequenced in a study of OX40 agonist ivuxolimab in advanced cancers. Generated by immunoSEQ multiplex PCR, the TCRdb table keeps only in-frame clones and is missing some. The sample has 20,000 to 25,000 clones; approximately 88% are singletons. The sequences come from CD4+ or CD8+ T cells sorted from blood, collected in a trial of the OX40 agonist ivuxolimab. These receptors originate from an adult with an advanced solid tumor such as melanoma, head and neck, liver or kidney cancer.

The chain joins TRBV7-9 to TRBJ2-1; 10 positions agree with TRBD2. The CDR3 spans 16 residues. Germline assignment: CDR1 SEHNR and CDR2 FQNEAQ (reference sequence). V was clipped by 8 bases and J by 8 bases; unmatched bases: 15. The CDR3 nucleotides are TGTGCCAGCGCTTTGGGGCTAGCGGGAGTGATCGATGAGCAGTTCTTC. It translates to CASALGLAGVIDEQFF.

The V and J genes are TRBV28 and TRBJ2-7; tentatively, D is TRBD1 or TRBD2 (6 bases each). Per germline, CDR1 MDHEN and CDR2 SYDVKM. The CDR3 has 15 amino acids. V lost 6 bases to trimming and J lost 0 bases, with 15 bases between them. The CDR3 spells CASSHRGLTSYEQYF. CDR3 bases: TGTGCCAGCAGCCACCGGGGGCTCACCTCCTACGAGCAGTACTTC.

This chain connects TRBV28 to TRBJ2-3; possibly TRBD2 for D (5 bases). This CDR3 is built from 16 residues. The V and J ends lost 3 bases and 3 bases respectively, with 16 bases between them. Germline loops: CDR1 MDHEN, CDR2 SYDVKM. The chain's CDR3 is CASSFGAGLSTDTQYF. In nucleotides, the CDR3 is TGTGCCAGCAGTTTCGGAGCCGGACTCTCAACAGATACGCAGTATTTT.

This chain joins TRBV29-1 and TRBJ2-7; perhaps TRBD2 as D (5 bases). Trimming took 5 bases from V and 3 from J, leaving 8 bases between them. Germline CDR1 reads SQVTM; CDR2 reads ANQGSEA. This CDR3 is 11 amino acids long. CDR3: CSVQGGYEQYF. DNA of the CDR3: TGCAGCGTTCAAGGAGGCTACGAGCAGTACTTC.

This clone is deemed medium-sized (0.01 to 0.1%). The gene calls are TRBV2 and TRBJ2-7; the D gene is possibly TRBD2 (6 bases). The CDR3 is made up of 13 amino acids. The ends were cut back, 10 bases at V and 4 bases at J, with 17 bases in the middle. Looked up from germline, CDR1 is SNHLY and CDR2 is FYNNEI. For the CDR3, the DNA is TGTGCCACCCACCGGGGGATTTCGTACGAGCAGTACTTC. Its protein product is CATHRGISYEQYF.